This passage covers 17 T cell receptor beta chains from one sample sequenced in a study of blood T cell repertoires in COVID-19. Clones were read by immunoSEQ multiplex PCR, and TCRdb kept only the in-frame ones, dropping some. The profile covers 95,000 to 110,000 clones, with 89% appearing a single time and 4% to 6% taken by the ten largest. Material for sequencing was peripheral blood. The receptor source for this set is a man aged 35 to 55 with active or convalescent COVID-19.

The sample holds one count of this clone. The chain has TRBV5-4 and TRBJ1-2; tentative D call: TRBD1 (5 bases). The V end was cut by 0 bases, the J end by 5 bases, with 8 bases between. The CDR3 totals 13 residues. The germline V gene encodes CDR1 SGHNT and CDR2 YYREEE (reference sequence). The CDR3 region has the DNA TGTGCCAGCAGCTTGGACGGGGGGTATGGCTACACCTTC. Translated, it gives CASSLDGGYGYTF.

This clone was seen once. The chain couples TRBV7-2 to TRBJ2-5, with 9 bases identical to TRBD1. The length of the CDR3 is 14 residues. The ends lost 5 bases at V and 7 bases at J; junction bases unmatched: 8. Germline V gene lookup returns CDR1 SGHTA and CDR2 FQGNSA. CDR3 DNA: TGTGCCAGCAGCCCGGGACAGGGCAGCGGGACCCAGTACTTC. It codes for CASSPGQGSGTQYF. Using reference TRBV7-2 and TRBJ2-5 for the parts outside the CDR3, the full variable domain is GAGVSQSPSNKVTEKGKDVELRCDPISGHTALYWYRQSLGQGLEFLIYFQGNSAPDKSGLPSDRFSAERTGGSVSTLTIQRTQQEDSAVYLCASSPGQGSGTQYFGPGTRLLVL.

This clone was observed a handful of times. This chain joins TRBV7-8 and TRBJ1-5, with D maybe TRBD1 (6 bases). The germline CDR1 and CDR2 sequences are SGHVS and FQNEAQ. Trimming stripped 2 bases from V and 3 bases from J, with 14 bases between. The CDR3 runs 16 residues. The CDR3 DNA is TGTGCCAGCAGCTTAAGTAGGGCAGGGGTCAATCAGCCCCAGCATTTT. Translated: CASSLSRAGVNQPQHF.

The chain carries TRBV11-2 and TRBJ2-4, with D tentatively TRBD2 (5 bases). With 7 bases removed from V and 0 bases from J, the gap between germline ends came to 22 bases. Per the germline V gene, CDR1 is SGHAT and CDR2 is FQNNGV. There are 18 residues in the CDR3. The CDR3 DNA is TGTGCCAGCACCCCCGGGGTTTCTCACGGGGTAGCCAAAAACATTCAGTACTTC. This codes for CASTPGVSHGVAKNIQYF.

The chain has TRBV2 and TRBJ2-1; D remains ambiguous. V dropped 8 bases and J dropped 7 bases, with 18 bases sitting between them. Germline V gene data show CDR1 as SNHLY and CDR2 as FYNNEI. CDR3 length equals 14 residues. DNA of the CDR3: TGTGCCAGCTCTTACCTAGGCGCTGAGAATGAGCAGTTCTTC. Translated, it gives CASSYLGAENEQFF.

The chain links TRBV4-3 to TRBJ2-3; maybe TRBD1 (5 bases). Trimming took off 2 bases at V and 2 bases at J, with 11 bases between the two ends. This CDR3 is built from 15 residues. CDR1 and CDR2 (germline): LGHNA, YSLEER. CDR3 region: CASSQNRLSTDTQYF. The CDR3 DNA follows: TGCGCCAGCAGCCAAAACAGGCTATCCACAGATACGCAGTATTTT.

This clone was detected only once. This chain connects TRBV6-5 to TRBJ1-4; 7 bases align to TRBD1. This CDR3 is 14 amino acids long. Germline assignment: CDR1 MNHEY and CDR2 SVGAGI. Unmatched junction bases numbered 8, after V lost 6 bases and J lost 7 bases. The CDR3 is CASSRTGVGEKLFF. The CDR3 nucleotides read TGTGCCAGCAGCCGGACAGGAGTTGGTGAAAAACTGTTTTTT.

The genes are TRBV11-2 and TRBJ1-5, with TRBD1 as a possible D gene (5 bases). The V gene's germline CDR1 is SGHAT and CDR2 FQNNGV. CDR3 size: 18 residues. Trimming removed 0 bases from V and 7 bases from J, with 22 bases in between. CDR3 nucleotides: TGTGCCAGCAGCTTAGAAGTAATTAGTGTGGGGCTCCCCCAGCCCCAGCATTTT. Its protein product is CASSLEVISVGLPQPQHF.

CDR3 nucleotide sequence: TGTGCCAGCAGCTTACAGGGACTAGCGGATACCGGGGAGCTGTTTTTT. Translated: CASSLQGLADTGELFF. V usage is TRBV7-2 and J usage is TRBJ2-2; 11 bases map to TRBD2. CDR1 is SGHTA, CDR2 FQGNSA, per germline. V dropped 2 bases and J dropped 5; count of bases not matched to a gene: 4. The CDR3 has 16 residues.

The chain joins TRBV27 to TRBJ2-2, with D perhaps matching TRBD1 (6 bases). The V gene lost 5 bases and the J gene lost 5 bases, with 12 bases spanning the gap. The CDR3 contains 14 residues. Per the germline V gene, CDR1 is MNHEY and CDR2 is SMNVEV (reference sequence). The CDR3 loop is CASSGGLGTGELFF. The DNA of the CDR3 is TGTGCCAGCAGTGGGGGCCTGGGGACCGGGGAGCTGTTTTTT.

The chain recombines TRBV28 with TRBJ1-2; tentatively, D is TRBD1 (6 bases). V lost 6 bases and J lost 4, with 9 bases in between. Germline V lookup: CDR1 MDHEN, CDR2 SYDVKM. This CDR3 has 12 residues. This CDR3 is CASRQGPYGYTF. Here the CDR3 DNA reads TGTGCCAGCAGGCAGGGGCCCTATGGCTACACCTTC.

The V gene is TRBV3-1 (or the pseudogene TRBV3-2), the J gene TRBJ1-2; 7 nucleotides line up with TRBD1. The CDR3 loop spans 13 amino acids. V lost 4 bases to trimming and J lost 8 bases; unmatched junction nucleotides: 7. Germline CDR1 and CDR2: LGHDT and YNNKEL (reference sequence). CDR3 DNA: TGTGCCAGCAGCCGAACAGGGGCACTCGGCTACACCTTC. It codes for CASSRTGALGYTF.

The J gene is TRBJ2-4, the V gene TRBV19, with 7 nucleotides matching TRBD2. In germline, CDR1 is LNHDA, CDR2 SQIVND (reference sequence). Trimming cost V 7 bases and J 9 bases; bases outside gene matches: 12. The CDR3 has 14 residues. As DNA, the CDR3 is TGTGCCAGTAAAAGCCAGGGAGGGAGTGGCATTCAGTACTTC. It yields the protein CASKSQGGSGIQYF.

V usage is TRBV7-9 and J usage is TRBJ1-1; 7 bases align to TRBD1. The germline V gene encodes CDR1 SEHNR and CDR2 FQNEAQ (reference sequence). The CDR3 covers 15 residues. V was pared by 3 bases and J by 6 bases, with 10 bases of the junction left unmatched. CDR3 nucleotide sequence: TGTGCCAGCAGCTTCCGTGACAGGGCCAGCGCTGAAGCTTTCTTT. Translating it yields CASSFRDRASAEAFF. The whole variable domain, filled in from reference TRBV7-9 and TRBJ1-1, reads DTGVSQNPRHKITKRGQNVTFRCDPISEHNRLYWYRQTLGQGPEFLTYFQNEAQLEKSRLLSDRFSAERPKGSFSTLEIQRTEQGDSAMYLCASSFRDRASAEAFFGQGTRLTVV.

This sequence joins TRBV18 and TRBJ1-5; D is uncertain. Trimming removed 4 bases from V and 0 bases from J, with 10 bases in between. Germline CDR1 KGHSH, CDR2 LQKENI. The CDR3 loop spans 15 amino acids. Here the CDR3 DNA reads TGTGCCAGCTCACTAACAGCCCTTAGCAATCAGCCCCAGCATTTT. Its protein product is CASSLTALSNQPQHF.

V and J are TRBV5-1 and TRBJ1-2; D gene unclear. CDR3 length: 18 residues. Germline V gene lookup returns CDR1 SGHRS and CDR2 YFSETQ. Trimming stripped 5 bases from V and 0 bases from J, with 23 bases between. CDR3 nucleotides: TGCGCCAGCAGACTCGACGGGAAACGTCTCCGTACTAACTATGGCTACACCTTC. Translated, it gives CASRLDGKRLRTNYGYTF.

The chain carries TRBV19 and TRBJ1-1; D unclear. The V gene lost 6 bases and the J gene lost 5 bases, with 13 bases spanning the gap. The CDR3 has 13 residues. Germline assignment: CDR1 LNHDA and CDR2 SQIVND (reference sequence). This CDR3 reads CASSFGMSTEAFF. Written as DNA, the CDR3 is TGTGCCAGTAGCTTCGGGATGTCGACTGAAGCTTTCTTT.